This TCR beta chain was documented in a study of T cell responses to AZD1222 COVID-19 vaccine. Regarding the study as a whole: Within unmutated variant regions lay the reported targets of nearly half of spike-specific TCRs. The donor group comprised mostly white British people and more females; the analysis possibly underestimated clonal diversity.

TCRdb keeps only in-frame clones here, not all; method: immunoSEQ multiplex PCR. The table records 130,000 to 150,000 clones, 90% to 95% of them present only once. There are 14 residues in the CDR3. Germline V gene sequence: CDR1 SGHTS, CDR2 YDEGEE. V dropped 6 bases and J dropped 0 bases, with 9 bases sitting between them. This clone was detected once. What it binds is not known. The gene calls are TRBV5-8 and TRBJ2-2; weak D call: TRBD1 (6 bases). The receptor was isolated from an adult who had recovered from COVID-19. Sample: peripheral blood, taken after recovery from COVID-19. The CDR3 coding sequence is TGTGCCAGCAAGAGGACAGCGAACACCGGGGAGCTGTTTTTT. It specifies CASKRTANTGELFF.